Listed below are T cell receptor beta chains from one sample, sequenced in a study of cytomegalovirus exposure and HLA in healthy donors. Data came from immunoSEQ multiplex PCR; TCRdb stores just in-frame clones and leaves some out. This table has approximately 180,000 clones, over 75% appearing once. Sequenced input: PBMCs. The origin of the receptors is a man aged 40-49 years in good health and CMV-seropositive. Both conserved end residues are part of each CDR3. A D gene is named only where the DNA matches it firmly. A row's size may be missing; if present it is once, few, many or a size class.

D: TRBD1; J: TRBJ2-6; size: .; V: TRBV9; DNA: TGTGCCAGCAGCCCGGGACAGTTCTCTGGGGCCAACGGCCTGACTTTC; CDR3: CASSPGQFSGANGLTF
D: .; J: TRBJ1-4; size: few; V: TRBV10-3; DNA: TGTGCCATCAGTGAGATAAGGGAGGCTAAAGAAAAACTGTTTTTT; CDR3: CAISEIREAKEKLFF
D: .; J: TRBJ2-7; size: once; V: TRBV29-1; DNA: TGCAGCACCGGGTCCCGGGTGGGCTACGAGCAGTACTTC; CDR3: CSTGSRVGYEQYF
D: TRBD1; J: TRBJ2-1; size: few; V: TRBV25-1; DNA: TGTGCCAGCAGTGGGGAGCCGGGACAGGGTAGCTCCTACAATGAGCAGTTCTTC; CDR3: CASSGEPGQGSSYNEQFF
D: TRBD1; J: TRBJ1-4; size: .; V: TRBV2; DNA: TGTGCCAGCTGTAGGGACAGGCTGAATGAAAAACTGTTTTTT; CDR3: CASCRDRLNEKLFF
D: .; J: TRBJ1-2; size: .; V: TRBV6-6; DNA: TGTGCCAGCAGCCCACAGGGTCCCTATGGCTACACCTTC; CDR3: CASSPQGPYGYTF
D: .; J: TRBJ1-4; size: .; V: TRBV19; DNA: TGTGCCAGTAGAGACAGAGTTAATGAAAAACTGTTTTTT; CDR3: CASRDRVNEKLFF
D: .; J: TRBJ2-1; size: .; V: TRBV28; DNA: TGTGCCAGCAGCCCCAGTGGGCATACTCTTGACAATGAGCAGTTCTTC; CDR3: CASSPSGHTLDNEQFF
D: .; J: TRBJ2-1; size: few; V: TRBV14; DNA: TGTGCCAGCAGCCAAGACAGGTCCTCCAATGAGCAGTTCTTC; CDR3: CASSQDRSSNEQFF
D: TRBD1; J: TRBJ2-4; size: .; V: TRBV7-2; DNA: TGTGCCAGCAGCTTTGGACAGGGTAGAAACATTCAGTACTTC; CDR3: CASSFGQGRNIQYF
D: TRBD1; J: TRBJ1-5; size: .; V: TRBV6-1; DNA: TGTGCCAGCAGTGGACAGGGGGATCAGCCCCAGCATTTT; CDR3: CASSGQGDQPQHF
D: TRBD2; J: TRBJ2-3; size: .; V: TRBV9; DNA: TGTGCCAGCAGCGTCGGACTAGCGGGGTCTAGCACAGATACGCAGTATTTT; CDR3: CASSVGLAGSSTDTQYF
D: .; J: TRBJ2-7; size: .; V: TRBV4-2; DNA: TGTGCCAGCAGCCAAGAGCGACTCTCCTACGAGCAGTACTTC; CDR3: CASSQERLSYEQYF
D: TRBD1; J: TRBJ2-4; size: .; V: TRBV5-1; DNA: TGCGCCAGCAGCTTGGCCAGGACAGGGAACATTCAGTACTTC; CDR3: CASSLARTGNIQYF
D: TRBD1; J: TRBJ1-1; size: .; V: TRBV29-1; DNA: TGCAGCGGTCGGGACAGGGGAGGGTGGACTGAAGCTTTCTTT; CDR3: CSGRDRGGWTEAFF
D: .; J: TRBJ2-7; size: .; V: TRBV10-3; DNA: TGTGCCATCAGTGATTACAGGGCCCGCGAGCAGTACTTC; CDR3: CAISDYRAREQYF